This is a list of T cell receptor beta chains from one sample in a study of prognosis after radiotherapy for stage I lung cancer. One entry per CDR3 protein, called by TCRdb with MiXCR from the multiplex PCR reads. This table has around 56,000 distinct CDR3 sequences, more than 20% appearing once. Sequenced here: PBMCs, sampled before or after stereotactic body radiation therapy (not recorded which). The receptor source for this set is a donor aged 50 or older with non-small cell lung cancer. Each CDR3 is given with its conserved first and last residue. The D gene is left open where the match is weak. Expanded clones are given a class, and other clones once, few, many or no size at all.

clone_size,v_call,j_call,d_call,cdr3_aa,cdr3_nt
NA,TRBV28,TRBJ2-1,NA,CASRPRGLDPNEQFF,TGTGCCAGCAGACCGAGGGGTCTAGACCCAAATGAGCAGTTCTTC
NA,TRBV20-1,TRBJ2-7,NA,CSARDMGDYEQYF,TGCAGTGCTAGAGATATGGGGGACTACGAGCAGTACTTC
many,TRBV10-3,TRBJ1-5,NA,CAISPARSNQPQHF,TGTGCCATCAGCCCAGCTCGGAGCAATCAGCCCCAGCATTTT
many,TRBV6-1,TRBJ2-7,NA,CASSQYSGRNYEQYF,TGTGCCAGCAGTCAATACAGCGGGCGGAACTACGAGCAGTACTTC
many,TRBV20-1,TRBJ1-2,NA,CSARPTGVPNYGYTF,TGCAGTGCTAGACCCACGGGTGTACCCAACTATGGCTACACCTTC
many,TRBV7-2,TRBJ2-3,NA,CASSQSPTDTQYF,TGTGCCAGCAGCCAAAGCCCCACAGATACGCAGTATTTT
many,TRBV5-5,TRBJ2-5,TRBD2,CASSSISGGAAETQYF,TGTGCCAGCAGCTCAATCTCCGGGGGGGCCGCGGAGACCCAGTACTTC
NA,TRBV7-8,TRBJ2-7,TRBD2,CASSYGLAGVQNYEQYF,TGTGCCAGCAGCTATGGACTAGCGGGGGTACAAAATTACGAGCAGTACTTC
many,TRBV12-3/TRBV12-4,TRBJ1-3,TRBD1,CASRGQGLGNTIYF,TGTGCCAGCAGGGGACAGGGGCTTGGGAACACCATATATTTT
NA,TRBV6-1,TRBJ2-1,TRBD2,CASIPLECGGGEQFF,TGTGCCAGCATACCCCTAGAGTGCGGGGGGGGTGAGCAGTTCTTC
many,TRBV6-1,TRBJ2-5,NA,CASSRTDQETQYF,TGTGCCAGCAGTAGGACGGATCAAGAGACCCAGTACTTC
NA,TRBV6-1,TRBJ2-2,NA,CASSEWDGPGELFF,TGTGCCAGTAGTGAATGGGACGGGCCCGGGGAGCTGTTTTTT
many,TRBV18,TRBJ1-2,NA,CASSPRGEGYTF,TGTGCCAGCTCACCACGAGGGGAGGGCTACACCTTC
many,TRBV20-1,TRBJ1-5,NA,CSARTDRSNQPQHF,TGCAGTGCTAGAACGGACAGAAGCAATCAGCCCCAGCATTTT
many,TRBV7-9,TRBJ2-5,NA,CASSLEGGQETQYF,TGTGCCAGCAGCTTAGAAGGTGGCCAAGAGACCCAGTACTTC
many,TRBV6-5,TRBJ2-4,NA,CASSYEGGGAKNIQYF,TGTGCCAGCAGTTACGAGGGGGGCGGGGCCAAAAACATTCAGTACTTC
many,TRBV10-3,TRBJ2-2,NA,CAIRDSSRTGELFF,TGTGCCATCAGAGACAGCTCACGAACCGGGGAGCTGTTTTTT
many,TRBV6-1,TRBJ2-7,TRBD2,CASTERGGTYEQYF,TGTGCCAGCACGGAGCGGGGGGGAACCTACGAGCAGTACTTC
many,TRBV12-3/TRBV12-4,TRBJ2-1,NA,CASSLRQGVNNEQFF,TGTGCCAGCAGTTTAAGGCAGGGTGTAAACAATGAGCAGTTCTTC
few,TRBV29-1,TRBJ2-5,NA,CSVEGVKSVDETQYF,TGCAGCGTTGAGGGGGTCAAGTCAGTTGACGAGACCCAGTACTTC
many,TRBV20-1,TRBJ1-5,NA,CSARKGDFNQPQHF,TGCAGTGCCAGGAAGGGGGATTTTAATCAGCCCCAGCATTTT
many,TRBV5-1,TRBJ2-3,TRBD2,CASSLSLGRGDTQYF,TGCGCCAGCAGCTTGAGTCTGGGGAGGGGAGATACGCAGTATTTT
many,TRBV11-2,TRBJ1-1,NA,CASSSLSPSTGLMNTEAFF,TGTGCCAGCAGCTCCTTAAGCCCCTCGACAGGCCTCATGAACACTGAAGCTTTCTTT
NA,TRBV28,TRBJ1-2,NA,CASTLTVVDGYTF,TGTGCCAGCACCCTGACAGTGGTCGATGGCTACACCTTC
many,TRBV3-1,TRBJ2-3,TRBD2,CASSPRGEGDTQYF,TGTGCCAGCAGCCCCAGAGGGGAGGGGGATACGCAGTATTTT